This T cell receptor beta chain was identified in a study of early T cells in non-severe SARS-CoV-2 infection. TCRdb re-derived calls from the 5' RACE reads in MiXCR, one entry per CDR3 protein. The sample includes approximately 84,000 distinct CDR3 sequences, under 15% of them seen just once. The CDR3 runs to 13 residues. From germline, CDR1 is SEHNR and CDR2 FQNEAQ (reference sequence). Between the trimmed V and J ends, which lost 5 bases and 3 bases, there was a span of 10 bases. This clonotype came up a few times. The rearrangement joins TRBV7-9 to TRBJ1-1; no firm D call. Sample: whole blood. This TCR derives from an adult who was a healthcare worker with PCR-confirmed SARS-CoV-2 infection or an uninfected control (not recorded which). This chain's CDR3 is CASSPPVYTEAFF. The CDR3, as DNA: TGTGCCAGCAGCCCCCCAGTGTACACTGAAGCTTTCTTT.